A selection of T cell receptor beta chains follows, all from one sample in a study of T-cell reconstitution after alpha-beta-depleted transplantation in children. TCRdb independently ran MiXCR on the PCR reads; one entry per CDR3 protein. The table shows approximately 240,000 distinct CDR3 sequences, with approximately 9.7% occurring only once. Sequenced material: PBMCs from the stem cell graft donor, taken from the stem cell graft. Every receptor here comes from a human donor who donated a stem cell graft to a child with SCID. Each CDR3 is given with its conserved first and last residue. Fields, in order: clone size, D gene, J gene, V gene, CDR3 protein, CDR3 DNA. D genes are given only for firm matches. A row's size may be missing; if present it is once, few, many or a size class.

abundance: many; d_gene: .; j_gene: TRBJ1-4; v_gene: TRBV7-2; CDR3aa: CASSLARGVWEKLFF; CDR3nt: TGTGCCAGCAGCTTAGCGAGGGGGGTTTGGGAAAAACTGTTTTTT
abundance: many; d_gene: .; j_gene: TRBJ1-6; v_gene: TRBV7-2; CDR3aa: CASSLVSSPLHF; CDR3nt: TGTGCCAGCAGCTTAGTCTCTTCACCCCTCCACTTT
abundance: many; d_gene: .; j_gene: TRBJ2-3; v_gene: TRBV7-8; CDR3aa: CASSLAEWDTQYF; CDR3nt: TGTGCCAGCAGCTTAGCGGAATGGGATACGCAGTATTTT
abundance: .; d_gene: .; j_gene: TRBJ1-1; v_gene: TRBV4-1; CDR3aa: CASSYGGAGYAEAFF; CDR3nt: TGCGCCAGCAGCTATGGAGGGGCCGGCTACGCTGAAGCTTTCTTT
abundance: many; d_gene: .; j_gene: TRBJ2-7; v_gene: TRBV10-3; CDR3aa: CAISEGNYEQYF; CDR3nt: TGTGCCATCAGTGAAGGGAACTACGAGCAGTACTTC
abundance: many; d_gene: .; j_gene: TRBJ2-7; v_gene: TRBV12-3/TRBV12-4; CDR3aa: CASASAWEYEQYF; CDR3nt: TGTGCCAGCGCCTCTGCATGGGAATACGAGCAGTACTTC
abundance: many; d_gene: .; j_gene: TRBJ2-2; v_gene: TRBV7-3; CDR3aa: CASSLMGGAGELFF; CDR3nt: TGTGCCAGCAGCTTAATGGGTGGTGCGGGGGAGCTGTTTTTT
abundance: many; d_gene: .; j_gene: TRBJ2-7; v_gene: TRBV20-1; CDR3aa: CSASLPGESSYEQYF; CDR3nt: TGCAGTGCTAGCCTGCCAGGAGAAAGCTCCTACGAGCAGTACTTC
abundance: few; d_gene: TRBD1; j_gene: TRBJ1-3; v_gene: TRBV4-2; CDR3aa: CASSLSRGPSGNTIYF; CDR3nt: TGTGCCAGCAGCCTGTCCAGGGGGCCCAGTGGAAACACCATATATTTT
abundance: many; d_gene: .; j_gene: TRBJ1-5; v_gene: TRBV6-1; CDR3aa: CASRGRVGGNQPQHF; CDR3nt: TGTGCCAGCAGGGGAAGGGTAGGGGGCAATCAGCCCCAGCATTTT
abundance: many; d_gene: .; j_gene: TRBJ2-5; v_gene: TRBV12-3/TRBV12-4; CDR3aa: CASSFLAGETQYF; CDR3nt: TGTGCCAGCAGTTTTCTAGCAGGAGAGACCCAGTACTTC
abundance: many; d_gene: .; j_gene: TRBJ1-1; v_gene: TRBV6-5; CDR3aa: CASSYALQGDRSEAFF; CDR3nt: TGTGCCAGCAGTTACGCACTACAGGGAGACCGGAGTGAAGCTTTCTTT
abundance: many; d_gene: .; j_gene: TRBJ1-1; v_gene: TRBV2; CDR3aa: CASFPGQGITEAFF; CDR3nt: TGTGCCAGCTTTCCCGGGCAGGGGATCACTGAAGCTTTCTTT
abundance: many; d_gene: TRBD1; j_gene: TRBJ1-6; v_gene: TRBV12-3/TRBV12-4; CDR3aa: CASSSGQANSPLHF; CDR3nt: TGTGCCAGCAGTTCCGGACAGGCGAATTCACCCCTCCACTTT
abundance: many; d_gene: TRBD2; j_gene: TRBJ2-1; v_gene: TRBV20-1; CDR3aa: CSGSGDSSYNEQFF; CDR3nt: TGCAGTGGTAGCGGGGATAGCTCCTACAATGAGCAGTTCTTC
abundance: .; d_gene: TRBD1; j_gene: TRBJ1-5; v_gene: TRBV7-9; CDR3aa: CASSLGTGAIVYQHF; CDR3nt: TGTGCCAGCAGCTTAGGGACAGGCGCGATAGTTTACCAGCATTTT
abundance: many; d_gene: TRBD1; j_gene: TRBJ1-2; v_gene: TRBV5-1; CDR3aa: CASSRDRDGYTF; CDR3nt: TGCGCCAGCAGCCGGGACAGGGACGGCTACACCTTC